Listed below are T cell receptor beta chains from one sample, sequenced in a study of blood T cell repertoires in COVID-19. The table came from immunoSEQ multiplex PCR; TCRdb's copy has only in-frame clones and leaves some out. The table lists 200,000 to 250,000 clones, around 80% of them singletons. Sequenced: PBMCs or T cells enriched from blood (not recorded which). The receptors come from a man between 60 and 70 years old who had recovered from COVID-19. Both conserved end residues are part of each CDR3. A D gene is named only where the DNA matches it firmly. Rows give clone size only sometimes, using once, few, many, or a class for an expanded clone.

J gene | CDR3 length | clone size | D gene | V gene | CDR3 protein | CDR3 DNA
TRBJ2-2 | 17 | NA | NA | TRBV5-4 | CASSLALQGRFIGELFF | TGTGCCAGCAGCTTGGCTCTCCAGGGGCGGTTTATCGGGGAGCTGTTTTTT
TRBJ1-2 | 14 | NA | TRBD1 | TRBV2 | CASSRDRDYYGYTF | TGTGCCAGCAGCCGGGACAGGGATTACTATGGCTACACCTTC
TRBJ1-2 | 13 | once | NA | TRBV12-3/TRBV12-4 | CASSPNNRVGYTF | TGTGCCAGCAGTCCTAATAACAGGGTTGGCTACACCTTC
TRBJ2-3 | 12 | NA | NA | TRBV29-1 | CSVAADTDTQYF | TGCAGCGTAGCGGCAGACACAGATACGCAGTATTTT
TRBJ2-7 | 15 | few | NA | TRBV11-2 | CASSLASGNAYEQYF | TGTGCCAGCAGCTTAGCCAGCGGAAATGCCTACGAGCAGTACTTC
TRBJ1-6 | 14 | once | NA | TRBV5-1 | CASSLGVRSSPLHF | TGCGCCAGCAGCCTCGGGGTCAGGTCTTCACCCCTCCACTTT
TRBJ2-1 | 16 | NA | TRBD2 | TRBV6-1 | CASSEAQAGGPNEQFF | TGTGCCAGCAGTGAAGCACAAGCGGGGGGGCCTAATGAGCAGTTCTTC
TRBJ2-5 | 14 | NA | NA | TRBV5-1 | CASSPTTRLETQYF | TGCGCCAGCAGCCCCACGACTAGATTAGAGACCCAGTACTTC
TRBJ2-5 | 14 | NA | NA | TRBV6-5 | CASRRNTYQETQYF | TGTGCCAGCAGGCGGAATACGTACCAAGAGACCCAGTACTTC
TRBJ1-3 | 14 | NA | NA | TRBV30 | CAWSVISSGNTIYF | TGTGCCTGGAGTGTCATTAGCTCTGGAAACACCATATATTTT
TRBJ1-1 | 13 | NA | NA | TRBV5-4 | CASSRGPNTEAFF | TGTGCCAGCAGCAGGGGCCCCAACACTGAAGCTTTCTTT
TRBJ2-2 | 14 | NA | TRBD1 | TRBV11-1 | CASSIDRGTGELFF | TGTGCCAGCAGCATTGACAGGGGTACCGGGGAGCTGTTTTTT
TRBJ1-1 | 14 | few | NA | TRBV18 | CASSNPEGRTEAFF | TGTGCCAGCTCCAACCCGGAGGGACGCACTGAAGCTTTCTTT
TRBJ1-4 | 13 | NA | NA | TRBV30 | CAWSVSRVEKLFF | TGTGCCTGGAGTGTAAGCCGCGTTGAAAAACTGTTTTTT
TRBJ2-7 | 14 | NA | NA | TRBV19 | CASSIGGNAYEQYF | TGTGCCAGTAGTATAGGAGGAAACGCCTACGAGCAGTACTTC
TRBJ2-2 | 15 | NA | TRBD1 | TRBV19 | CASSIEGQGAGELFF | TGTGCCAGTAGTATAGAGGGACAGGGGGCCGGGGAGCTGTTTTTT
TRBJ2-3 | 15 | NA | NA | TRBV12-5 | CASGLVRRGQDTQYF | TGTGCTAGTGGTTTGGTACGGAGGGGGCAAGATACGCAGTATTTT
TRBJ2-3 | 16 | NA | TRBD1 | TRBV7-2 | CASSKRTGGSTDTQYF | TGTGCCAGCAGCAAAAGGACAGGGGGATCCACAGATACGCAGTATTTT
TRBJ2-5 | 15 | NA | TRBD2 | TRBV9 | CASSVRDYRQETQYF | TGTGCCAGCAGCGTCCGGGACTACCGACAAGAGACCCAGTACTTC
TRBJ1-4 | 16 | few | NA | TRBV19 | CASSNQKGATNEKLFF | TGTGCCAGTAGTAACCAAAAGGGAGCAACTAATGAAAAACTGTTTTTT
TRBJ1-4 | 17 | NA | NA | TRBV5-8 | CASSLVGAPRPGEKLFF | TGTGCCAGCAGCTTGGTAGGGGCGCCACGACCCGGTGAAAAACTGTTTTTT
TRBJ1-5 | 15 | NA | NA | TRBV3-1/TRBV3-2 | CASSQGLTSTQPQHF | TGTGCCAGCAGCCAAGGCCTGACAAGCACTCAGCCCCAGCATTTT
TRBJ1-5 | 14 | NA | NA | TRBV19 | CASSIVGRDQPQHF | TGTGCCAGTAGTATAGTGGGCAGGGATCAGCCCCAGCATTTT
TRBJ2-5 | 14 | NA | TRBD1 | TRBV11-2 | CASSLRQGAETQYF | TGTGCCAGCAGCTTAAGACAGGGGGCAGAGACCCAGTACTTC
TRBJ2-5 | 12 | NA | NA | TRBV10-3 | CAIGPGQETQYF | TGTGCCATCGGCCCGGGACAAGAGACCCAGTACTTC
TRBJ2-2 | 15 | NA | TRBD1 | TRBV29-1 | CSVLPGTGLAGELFF | TGCAGCGTTTTACCCGGGACAGGGCTCGCCGGGGAGCTGTTTTTT
TRBJ1-1 | 13 | once | NA | TRBV12-3/TRBV12-4 | CASNRGWFTEAFF | TGTGCCAGCAATAGGGGGTGGTTCACTGAAGCTTTCTTT
TRBJ1-2 | 13 | NA | NA | TRBV12-3/TRBV12-4 | CASLAGRNYGYTF | TGTGCCAGCCTTGCAGGGAGGAACTATGGCTACACCTTC
TRBJ1-3 | 13 | NA | NA | TRBV9 | CASSVSGGNTIYF | TGTGCCAGCAGCGTATCAGGGGGAAACACCATATATTTT
TRBJ2-7 | 13 | NA | NA | TRBV5-6 | CASSLGRAKEQYF | TGTGCCAGCAGCTTGGGCAGGGCAAAGGAGCAGTACTTC
TRBJ1-1 | 13 | NA | NA | TRBV7-2 | CASSRLSNTEAFF | TGTGCCAGCAGCCGACTTTCGAACACTGAAGCTTTCTTT
TRBJ2-3 | 13 | NA | NA | TRBV7-2 | CASSLVSSDTQYF | TGTGCCAGCAGCTTAGTTAGTTCAGATACGCAGTATTTT
TRBJ1-5 | 14 | NA | NA | TRBV5-1 | CASSLGQVDQPQHF | TGCGCCAGCAGCTTGGGACAGGTCGATCAGCCCCAGCATTTT
TRBJ1-1 | 13 | NA | NA | TRBV20-1 | CSASPGMNTEAFF | TGCAGTGCTAGTCCAGGGATGAACACTGAAGCTTTCTTT
TRBJ2-3 | 17 | few | TRBD2 | TRBV18 | CASSPQQRGISTDTQYF | TGTGCCAGCTCACCTCAGCAGCGGGGGATAAGCACAGATACGCAGTATTTT
TRBJ1-4 | 18 | NA | TRBD1 | TRBV4-3 | CASSQDHRGNSGGEKLFF | TGCGCCAGCAGCCAAGATCACAGGGGGAACTCCGGAGGTGAAAAACTGTTTTTT
TRBJ2-7 | 13 | NA | NA | TRBV5-5 | CASSLSFSYEQYF | TGTGCCAGCAGCTTAAGTTTCAGCTACGAGCAGTACTTC
TRBJ1-4 | 15 | NA | TRBD1 | TRBV11-2 | CASSLTGTGDEKLFF | TGTGCCAGCAGCTTAACCGGGACAGGGGATGAAAAACTGTTTTTT
TRBJ1-1 | 14 | NA | TRBD1 | TRBV5-6 | CASSLTGASAEAFF | TGTGCCAGCAGCTTGACAGGGGCTAGCGCTGAAGCTTTCTTT
TRBJ1-4 | 15 | NA | NA | TRBV5-6 | CASSPIGYGKEKLFF | TGTGCCAGCAGCCCTATAGGGTACGGGAAGGAAAAACTGTTTTTT
TRBJ1-6 | 13 | NA | NA | TRBV30 | CAWRGTANSPLHF | TGTGCCTGGAGGGGGACTGCAAATTCACCCCTCCACTTT
TRBJ1-3 | 16 | many | TRBD1 | TRBV5-3 | CARSARDRGTGNTIYF | TGTGCCAGAAGCGCCCGGGACAGGGGAACTGGAAACACCATATATTTT
TRBJ2-1 | 15 | NA | TRBD1 | TRBV7-2 | CASSLAQGFYNEQFF | TGTGCCAGCAGCTTAGCACAGGGGTTCTACAATGAGCAGTTCTTC
TRBJ1-5 | 16 | NA | NA | TRBV7-8 | CASSSAGGISNQPQHF | TGTGCCAGCAGCTCCGCGGGGGGGATTAGCAATCAGCCCCAGCATTTT
TRBJ1-2 | 12 | once | NA | TRBV2 | CASSERRGNSTF | TGTGCCAGCAGTGAACGAAGGGGAAATTCCACCTTC
TRBJ1-6 | 15 | NA | NA | TRBV5-6 | CASSSWGLGNSPLHF | TGTGCCAGCAGCTCCTGGGGCCTGGGGAATTCACCCCTCCACTTT
TRBJ1-3 | 15 | once | TRBD1 | TRBV15 | CAASPGDSSGNTIYF | TGTGCCGCCTCGCCGGGGGACAGTTCTGGAAACACCATATATTTT
TRBJ2-5 | 12 | NA | TRBD2 | TRBV12-3/TRBV12-4 | CAVGRGQETQYF | TGTGCTGTCGGGCGGGGGCAAGAGACCCAGTACTTC
TRBJ1-2 | 13 | few | NA | TRBV7-9 | CASSQSSQGGYTF | TGTGCCAGCAGTCAATCCAGTCAGGGGGGCTACACCTTC
TRBJ1-6 | 13 | NA | NA | TRBV7-3 | CASSLTRGSPLHF | TGTGCCAGCAGCTTAACTCGGGGGTCACCCCTCCACTTT
TRBJ2-7 | 14 | NA | TRBD1 | TRBV6-2/TRBV6-3 | CASSTGTGDYEQYF | TGTGCCAGCAGCACCGGGACAGGGGACTACGAGCAGTACTTC
TRBJ2-3 | 16 | NA | TRBD1 | TRBV7-8 | CASSLANLGGPDTQYF | TGTGCCAGCAGCTTAGCGAATTTAGGGGGCCCAGATACGCAGTATTTT
TRBJ2-6 | 17 | once | TRBD1 | TRBV9 | CASSVGQGALGANVLTF | TGTGCCAGCAGCGTAGGGCAGGGGGCGCTAGGGGCCAACGTCCTGACTTTC
TRBJ2-5 | 15 | NA | TRBD1 | TRBV7-6 | CASSLAGQGRETQYF | TGTGCCAGCAGCTTAGCCGGACAGGGTAGGGAGACCCAGTACTTC
TRBJ2-4 | 17 | NA | TRBD1 | TRBV6-2/TRBV6-3 | CASSYHRGREAKNIQYF | TGTGCCAGCAGTTACCACAGGGGGCGCGAAGCCAAAAACATTCAGTACTTC
TRBJ1-4 | 12 | NA | NA | TRBV7-9 | CASSLSGEKLFF | TGTGCCAGCAGCTTATCGGGTGAAAAACTGTTTTTT
TRBJ1-2 | 14 | NA | NA | TRBV4-3 | CASSQGLGVYGYTF | TGCGCCAGCAGCCAAGGATTGGGAGTCTATGGCTACACCTTC
TRBJ1-5 | 19 | NA | TRBD1 | TRBV6-2/TRBV6-3 | CASSSHGTGGFSGNQPQHF | TGTGCCAGCAGTTCCCATGGGACAGGGGGGTTTTCTGGCAATCAGCCCCAGCATTTT